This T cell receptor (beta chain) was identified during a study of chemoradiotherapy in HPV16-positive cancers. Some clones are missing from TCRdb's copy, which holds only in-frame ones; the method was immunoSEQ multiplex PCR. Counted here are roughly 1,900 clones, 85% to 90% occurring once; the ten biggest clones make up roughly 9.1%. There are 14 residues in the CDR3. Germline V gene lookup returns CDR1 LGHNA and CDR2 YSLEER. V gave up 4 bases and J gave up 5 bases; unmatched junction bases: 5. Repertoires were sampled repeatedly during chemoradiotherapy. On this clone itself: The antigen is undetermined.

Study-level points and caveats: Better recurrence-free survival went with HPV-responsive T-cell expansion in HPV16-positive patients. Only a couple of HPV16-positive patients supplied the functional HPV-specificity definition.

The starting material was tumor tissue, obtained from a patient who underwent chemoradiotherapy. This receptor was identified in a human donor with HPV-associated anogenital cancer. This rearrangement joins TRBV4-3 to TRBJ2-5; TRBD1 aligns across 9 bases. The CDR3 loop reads CASSRNRGRETQYF. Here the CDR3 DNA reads TGCGCCAGCAGCCGGAACAGGGGGCGGGAGACCCAGTACTTC.